The rows below give T cell receptor beta chains drawn from one sample of a study of patients and donors after allogeneic stem cell transplantation. TCRdb reprocessed the RT-PCR reads via MiXCR and lists one record per CDR3 protein. Of about 74,000 distinct CDR3 sequences listed, more than 20% were seen once; the top ten hold about 26%. Material: blood, either unsorted or a sorted T cell fraction (not recorded which). The receptors stem from a human donor who was either an allogeneic HSCT recipient or a stem cell or donor lymphocyte infusion donor (not recorded which). It is not recorded whose cells these are; they may come from a transplant donor. Both conserved end residues are part of each CDR3. D genes are given only for firm matches. Some rows have no size entry. The others give once, few or many, or a class for an expanded clone.

NA TRBJ2-1 few TRBV5-1 14 CASGPPGPYNEQFF TGCGCCAGCGGGCCCCCAGGACCCTACAATGAGCAGTTCTTC
NA TRBJ2-2 NA TRBV25-1 16 CASSESPVVYTGELFF TGTGCCAGCAGTGAATCCCCAGTGGTGTACACCGGGGAGCTGTTTTTT
NA TRBJ2-7 many TRBV5-5 12 CASSFSTYEQYF TGTGCCAGCAGCTTCTCTACCTACGAGCAGTACTTC
TRBD2 TRBJ2-3 NA TRBV12-3/TRBV12-4 16 CASSWWLAGSTDTQYF TGTGCCAGCAGCTGGTGGCTAGCGGGGAGCACAGATACGCAGTATTTT
NA TRBJ1-1 NA TRBV20-1 13 CSARVARDTEAFF TGCAGTGCTAGAGTGGCGCGGGACACTGAAGCTTTCTTT
TRBD2 TRBJ2-7 NA TRBV10-3 17 CAISESMVWREKYEQYF TGTGCCATCAGTGAGTCGATGGTTTGGCGGGAGAAGTACGAGCAGTACTTC
NA TRBJ2-3 few TRBV7-3 18 CASSFRGGLSLSPDTQYF TGTGCCAGCAGCTTCAGGGGTGGACTTAGCCTTTCCCCGGATACGCAGTATTTT
TRBD2 TRBJ2-7 few TRBV9 15 CASSVTGTRIYEQYF TGTGCCAGCAGCGTAACCGGGACTAGGATCTACGAGCAGTACTTC
TRBD1 TRBJ2-7 NA TRBV18 14 CASSSQGAIHEQYF TGTGCCAGCTCATCACAGGGGGCGATTCACGAGCAGTACTTC
NA TRBJ1-2 NA TRBV5-1 12 CASSLQGLSYTF TGCGCCAGCAGCTTACAGGGTCTGAGCTACACCTTC
NA TRBJ1-4 NA TRBV18 14 CASSPSAGGEKLFF TGTGCCAGCTCACCGTCGGCAGGTGGTGAAAAACTGTTTTTT
NA TRBJ1-2 NA TRBV12-3/TRBV12-4 12 CASSPTAYGYTF TGTGCCAGCAGTCCCACTGCCTATGGCTACACCTTC
NA TRBJ1-2 many TRBV12-3/TRBV12-4 13 CASSWTTNYGYTF TGTGCCAGCAGCTGGACAACTAACTATGGCTACACCTTC
NA TRBJ1-4 many TRBV20-1 14 CSARGQITNEKLFF TGCAGTGCTAGAGGACAGATAACTAATGAAAAACTGTTTTTT
TRBD2 TRBJ2-1 NA TRBV20-1 14 CSARVFSGYNEQFF TGCAGTGCTAGAGTTTTTAGCGGGTACAATGAGCAGTTCTTC
NA TRBJ1-1 NA TRBV3-1 13 CASSQNVGAEAFF TGTGCCAGCAGCCAAAACGTCGGGGCTGAAGCTTTCTTT
TRBD2 TRBJ2-2 NA TRBV9 16 CASNPEGTTHTGELFF TGTGCCAGCAACCCAGAAGGGACTACCCACACCGGGGAGCTGTTTTTT
NA TRBJ1-6 NA TRBV7-9 15 CASSLAGRGGSPLHF TGTGCCAGCAGCTTAGCGGGCAGGGGTGGTTCACCCCTCCACTTT
NA TRBJ1-1 few TRBV7-9 12 CASSPGDFEAFF TGTGCCAGCAGTCCCGGAGATTTTGAAGCTTTCTTT
TRBD2 TRBJ2-3 many TRBV9 15 CASSPPSGGLDTQYF TGTGCCAGCAGCCCTCCTAGCGGGGGTTTAGATACGCAGTATTTT
NA TRBJ2-7 NA TRBV20-1 15 CSARDPGGPSREQYF TGCAGTGCTAGAGATCCGGGGGGCCCCAGTCGCGAGCAGTACTTC
NA TRBJ2-6 NA TRBV20-1 18 CSARPWGGGSSGANVLTF TGCAGTGCTAGACCCTGGGGAGGGGGTAGCTCTGGGGCCAACGTCCTGACTTTC
NA TRBJ2-7 few TRBV18 15 CASSPPGGPSYEQYF TGTGCCAGCTCACCACCGGGCGGGCCATCCTACGAGCAGTACTTC
TRBD2 TRBJ2-1 NA TRBV5-1 18 CASSFSLAGVGSYNEQFF TGCGCCAGCAGCTTTTCCCTAGCGGGGGTCGGCTCCTACAATGAGCAGTTCTTC
NA TRBJ1-5 few TRBV7-2 15 CASSLGRTSNQPQHF TGTGCCAGCAGCCTAGGGCGGACCTCTAATCAGCCCCAGCATTTT
NA TRBJ2-1 many TRBV7-2 13 CASSLTPYNEQFF TGTGCCAGCAGCTTAACGCCATACAATGAGCAGTTCTTC
NA TRBJ1-1 NA TRBV11-1 13 CASSSEGWTEAFF TGTGCCAGCAGCTCAGAGGGATGGACTGAAGCTTTCTTT
NA TRBJ2-7 NA TRBV6-5 15 CASSYSRLGGFEQYF TGTGCCAGCAGTTACTCGAGGCTCGGGGGATTTGAGCAGTACTTC
NA TRBJ1-1 NA TRBV20-1 13 CSADPGGNTEAFF TGCAGTGCTGACCCTGGGGGGAACACTGAAGCTTTCTTT
NA TRBJ2-7 NA TRBV5-4 11 CASRMGREQYF TGTGCCAGCAGGATGGGACGGGAGCAGTACTTC
NA TRBJ1-2 many TRBV20-1 13 CSAREAGIYGYTF TGCAGTGCTAGAGAAGCCGGGATATATGGCTACACCTTC
NA TRBJ2-5 NA TRBV29-1 17 CSVIGRTDPYPQETQYF TGCAGCGTTATCGGGAGAACAGACCCTTACCCACAAGAGACCCAGTACTTC
NA TRBJ2-7 NA TRBV6-5 16 CASSRSLPSGAYEQYF TGTGCCAGCAGCCGGTCGTTGCCTTCGGGTGCCTACGAGCAGTACTTC
NA TRBJ1-1 NA TRBV3-1 15 CASSLGAGRITEAFF TGTGCCAGCAGCCTCGGAGCGGGGCGAATCACTGAAGCTTTCTTT
NA TRBJ1-1 medium-sized TRBV5-8 15 CASSSVRRMNTEAFF TGTGCCAGCAGCTCCGTCAGACGAATGAACACTGAAGCTTTCTTT
TRBD1 TRBJ1-4 NA TRBV27 18 CASSLGPTGIGLNEKLFF TGTGCCAGCAGTTTAGGACCGACAGGGATAGGGCTTAATGAAAAACTGTTTTTT
TRBD1 TRBJ1-5 NA TRBV5-5 14 CASSYTGDPQPQHF TGTGCCAGCAGCTACACAGGGGACCCTCAGCCCCAGCATTTT
TRBD1 TRBJ1-2 few TRBV29-1 14 CSVVDRVVNYGYTF TGCAGCGTAGTGGACAGGGTTGTTAACTATGGCTACACCTTC